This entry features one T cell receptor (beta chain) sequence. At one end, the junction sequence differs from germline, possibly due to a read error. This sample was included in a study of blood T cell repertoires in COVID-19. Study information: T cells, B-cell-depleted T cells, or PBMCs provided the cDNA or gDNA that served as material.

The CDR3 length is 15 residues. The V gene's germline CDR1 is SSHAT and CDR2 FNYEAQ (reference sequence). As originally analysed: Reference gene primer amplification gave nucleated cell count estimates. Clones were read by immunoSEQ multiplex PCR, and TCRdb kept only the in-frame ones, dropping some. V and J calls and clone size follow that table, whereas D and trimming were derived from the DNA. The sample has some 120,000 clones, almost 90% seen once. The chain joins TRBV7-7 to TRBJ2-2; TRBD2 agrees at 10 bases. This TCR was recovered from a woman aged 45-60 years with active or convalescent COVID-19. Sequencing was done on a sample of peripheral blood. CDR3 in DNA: TGTGCTAGCAGAAAAGTAGCGGGAGGCACCGGGGAGCTGTTTTTT. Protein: CASRKVAGGTGELFF.